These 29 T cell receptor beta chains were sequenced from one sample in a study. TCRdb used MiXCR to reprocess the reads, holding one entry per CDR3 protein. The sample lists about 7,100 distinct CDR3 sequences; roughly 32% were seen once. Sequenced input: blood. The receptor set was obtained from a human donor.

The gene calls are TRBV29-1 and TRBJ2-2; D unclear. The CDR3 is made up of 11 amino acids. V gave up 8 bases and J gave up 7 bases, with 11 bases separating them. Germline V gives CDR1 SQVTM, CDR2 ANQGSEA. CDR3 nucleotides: TGCAGCAGTTCGATAAGCGGGGAGCTGTTTTTT. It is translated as CSSSISGELFF.

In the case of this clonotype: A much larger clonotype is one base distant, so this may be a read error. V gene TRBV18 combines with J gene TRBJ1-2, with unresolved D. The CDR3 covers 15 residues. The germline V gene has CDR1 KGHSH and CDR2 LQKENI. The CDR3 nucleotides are TGTGCCAGCTCACCATTACCAGGCGGCGAAGGTGGCCACACCTTC. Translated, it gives CASSPLPGGEGGHTF.

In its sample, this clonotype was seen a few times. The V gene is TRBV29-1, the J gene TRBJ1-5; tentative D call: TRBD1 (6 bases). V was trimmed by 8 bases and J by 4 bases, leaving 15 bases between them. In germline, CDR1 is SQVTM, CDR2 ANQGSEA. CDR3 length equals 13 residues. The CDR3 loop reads CSQDGQPNQPQHF. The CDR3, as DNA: TGCAGCCAAGACGGACAGCCTAATCAGCCCCAGCATTTT.

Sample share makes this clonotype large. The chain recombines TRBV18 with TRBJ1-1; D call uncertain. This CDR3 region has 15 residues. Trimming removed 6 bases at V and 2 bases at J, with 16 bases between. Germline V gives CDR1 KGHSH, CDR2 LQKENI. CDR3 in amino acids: CASSKTQTANTEAFF. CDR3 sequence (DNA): TGTGCCAGCTCGAAAACTCAGACCGCAAACACTGAAGCTTTCTTT.

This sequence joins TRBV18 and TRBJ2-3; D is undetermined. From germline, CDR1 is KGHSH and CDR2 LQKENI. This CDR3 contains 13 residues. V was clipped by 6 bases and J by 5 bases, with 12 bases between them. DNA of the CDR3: TGTGCCAGCTCCCTCGGAGAAGGAGATACGCAGTATTTT. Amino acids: CASSLGEGDTQYF.

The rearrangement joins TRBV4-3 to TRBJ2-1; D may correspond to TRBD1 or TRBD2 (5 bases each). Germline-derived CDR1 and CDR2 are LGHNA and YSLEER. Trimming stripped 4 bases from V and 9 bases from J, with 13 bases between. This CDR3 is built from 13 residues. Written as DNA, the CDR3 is TGCGCCAGCAGCCCGTACCCGGGGACTGAGCAGTTCTTC. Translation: CASSPYPGTEQFF.

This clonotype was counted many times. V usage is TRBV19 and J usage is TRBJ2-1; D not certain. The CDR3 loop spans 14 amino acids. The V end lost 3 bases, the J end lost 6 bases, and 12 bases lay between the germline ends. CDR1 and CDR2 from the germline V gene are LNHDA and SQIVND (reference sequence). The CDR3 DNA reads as TGTGCCAGTAGTATGGGTGAACCACTCAATGAGCAGTTCTTC. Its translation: CASSMGEPLNEQFF.

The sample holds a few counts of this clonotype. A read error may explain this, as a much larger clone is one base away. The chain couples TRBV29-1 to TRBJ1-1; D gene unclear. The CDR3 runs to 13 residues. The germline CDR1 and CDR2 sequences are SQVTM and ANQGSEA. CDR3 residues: CRVEDSPVGRAFF. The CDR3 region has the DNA TGCAGAGTTGAAGATAGTCCGGTGGGTCGAGCTTTCTTT. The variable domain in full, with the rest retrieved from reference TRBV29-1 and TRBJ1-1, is SAVISQKPSRDICQRGTSLTIQCQVDSQVTMMFWYRQQPGQSLTLIATANQGSEATYESGFVIDKFPISRPNLTFSTLTVSNMSPEDSSIYLCRVEDSPVGRAFFGQGTRLTVV.

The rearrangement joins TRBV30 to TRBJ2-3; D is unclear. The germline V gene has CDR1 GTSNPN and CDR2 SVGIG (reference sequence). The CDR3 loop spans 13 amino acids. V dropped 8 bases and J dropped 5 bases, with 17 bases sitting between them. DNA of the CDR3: TGTGCCCTCGTAGTGGAGTGGGAAGATACGCAGTATTTT. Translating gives CALVVEWEDTQYF.

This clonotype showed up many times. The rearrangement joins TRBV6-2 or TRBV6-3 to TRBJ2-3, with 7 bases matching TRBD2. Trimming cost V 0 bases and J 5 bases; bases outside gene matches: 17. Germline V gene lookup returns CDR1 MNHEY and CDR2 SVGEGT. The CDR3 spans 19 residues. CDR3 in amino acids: CASSYSTWRETKPEDTQYF. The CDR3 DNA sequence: TGTGCCAGCAGTTACTCGACTTGGCGGGAGACCAAACCAGAAGATACGCAGTATTTT.

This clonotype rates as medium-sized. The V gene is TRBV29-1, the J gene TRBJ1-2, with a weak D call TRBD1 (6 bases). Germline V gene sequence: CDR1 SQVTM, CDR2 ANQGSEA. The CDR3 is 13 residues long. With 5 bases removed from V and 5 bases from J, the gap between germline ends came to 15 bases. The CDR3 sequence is CSVRSRQEYGYTF. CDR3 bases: TGCAGCGTTAGGTCGAGACAGGAATATGGCTACACCTTC.

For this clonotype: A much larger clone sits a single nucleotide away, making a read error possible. The CDR3 DNA is TGCGCCAGCAGCCCGTCGGACTGGGAGACCCGGTACTTC. This encodes CASSPSDWETRYF. The rearrangement links TRBV4-1 to TRBJ2-5, with D possibly TRBD2 on 5 matching bases. Germline-derived CDR1 and CDR2 are MGHRA and YSYEKL. The CDR3 is 13 residues long.

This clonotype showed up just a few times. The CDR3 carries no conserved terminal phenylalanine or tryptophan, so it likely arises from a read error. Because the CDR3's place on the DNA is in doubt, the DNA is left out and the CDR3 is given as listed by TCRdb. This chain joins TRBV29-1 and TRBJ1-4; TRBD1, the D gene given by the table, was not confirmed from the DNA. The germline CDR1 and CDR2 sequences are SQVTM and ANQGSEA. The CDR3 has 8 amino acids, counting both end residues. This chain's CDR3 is CSVESGAG.

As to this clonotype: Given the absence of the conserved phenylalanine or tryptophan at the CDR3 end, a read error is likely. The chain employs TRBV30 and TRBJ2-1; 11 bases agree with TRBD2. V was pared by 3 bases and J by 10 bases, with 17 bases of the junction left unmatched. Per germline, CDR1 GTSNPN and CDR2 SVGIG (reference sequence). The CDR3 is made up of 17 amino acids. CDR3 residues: CAWSWGLAESVFNEQFY. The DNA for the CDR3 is TGTGCCTGGAGCTGGGGACTAGCGGAGTCCGTCTTTAACGAGCAGTTCTAC.

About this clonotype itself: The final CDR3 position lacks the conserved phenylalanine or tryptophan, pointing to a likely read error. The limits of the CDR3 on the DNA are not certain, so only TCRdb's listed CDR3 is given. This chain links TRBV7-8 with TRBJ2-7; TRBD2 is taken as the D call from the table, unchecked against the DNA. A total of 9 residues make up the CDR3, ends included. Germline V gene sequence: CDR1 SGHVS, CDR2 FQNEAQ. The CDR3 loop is CASSLGLAG.

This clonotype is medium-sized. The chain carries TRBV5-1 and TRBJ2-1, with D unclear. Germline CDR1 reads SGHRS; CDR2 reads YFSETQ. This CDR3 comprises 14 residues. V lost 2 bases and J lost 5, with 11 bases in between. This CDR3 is CASSLQNSNNEQFF. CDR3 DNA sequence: TGCGCCAGCAGCTTACAAAACAGCAACAATGAGCAGTTCTTC.

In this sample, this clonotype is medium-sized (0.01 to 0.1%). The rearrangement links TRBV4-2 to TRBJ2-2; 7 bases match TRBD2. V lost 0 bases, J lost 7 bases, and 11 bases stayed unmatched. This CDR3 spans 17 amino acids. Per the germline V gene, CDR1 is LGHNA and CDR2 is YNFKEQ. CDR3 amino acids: CASSQDRGSGFVGELFF. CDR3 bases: TGTGCCAGCAGCCAAGATCGGGGTAGCGGGTTTGTCGGGGAGCTGTTTTTT.

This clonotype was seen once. The CDR3 loop reads CSARDHEGDTYEQYF. CDR3 DNA: TGCAGTGCTAGAGATCATGAGGGAGACACCTACGAGCAGTACTTC. The J gene is TRBJ2-7, the V gene TRBV20-1, with D possibly being TRBD2 (5 bases). This CDR3 contains 15 residues. V was trimmed by 0 bases and J by 2 bases, leaving 14 bases between them. Germline V gene sequence: CDR1 DFQATT, CDR2 SNEGSKA (reference sequence).

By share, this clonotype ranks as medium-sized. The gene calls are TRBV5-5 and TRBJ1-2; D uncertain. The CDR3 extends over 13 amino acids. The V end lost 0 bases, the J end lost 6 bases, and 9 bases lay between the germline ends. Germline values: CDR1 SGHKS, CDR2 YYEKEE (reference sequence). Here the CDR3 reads CASSLEPWDGYTF. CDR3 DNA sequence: TGTGCCAGCAGCTTGGAACCATGGGATGGCTACACCTTC.

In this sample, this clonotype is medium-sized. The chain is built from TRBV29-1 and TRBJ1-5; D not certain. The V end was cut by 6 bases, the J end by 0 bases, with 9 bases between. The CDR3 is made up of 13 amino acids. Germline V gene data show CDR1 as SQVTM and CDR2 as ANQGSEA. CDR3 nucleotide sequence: TGCAGCGTGAGGGCCCATAGCAATCAGCCCCAGCATTTT. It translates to CSVRAHSNQPQHF. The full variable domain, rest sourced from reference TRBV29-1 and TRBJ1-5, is SAVISQKPSRDICQRGTSLTIQCQVDSQVTMMFWYRQQPGQSLTLIATANQGSEATYESGFVIDKFPISRPNLTFSTLTVSNMSPEDSSIYLCSVRAHSNQPQHFGDGTRLSIL.

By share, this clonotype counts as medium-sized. This chain's CDR3 is CSVEGGQGGYGYTF. The CDR3 nucleotides read TGCAGCGTTGAAGGGGGACAGGGTGGCTATGGCTACACCTTC. This chain connects TRBV29-1 to TRBJ1-2, with 9 bases fitting TRBD1. CDR1 is SQVTM and CDR2 is ANQGSEA in the germline V gene. V was pared by 1 base and J by 4 bases, with 4 bases of the junction left unmatched. The CDR3 covers 14 residues.

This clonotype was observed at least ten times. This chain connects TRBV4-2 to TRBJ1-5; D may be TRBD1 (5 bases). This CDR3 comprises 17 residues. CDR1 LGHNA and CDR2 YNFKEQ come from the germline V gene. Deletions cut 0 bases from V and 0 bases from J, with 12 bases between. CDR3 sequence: CASSQDGATVSNQPQHF. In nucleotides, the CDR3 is TGTGCCAGCAGCCAAGACGGGGCTACAGTTAGCAATCAGCCCCAGCATTTT.

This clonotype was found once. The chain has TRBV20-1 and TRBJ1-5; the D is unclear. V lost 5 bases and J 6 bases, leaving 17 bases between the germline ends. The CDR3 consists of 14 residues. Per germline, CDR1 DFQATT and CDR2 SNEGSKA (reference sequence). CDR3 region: CSAAPPGAGQPQHF. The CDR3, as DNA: TGCAGTGCTGCCCCCCCCGGTGCCGGTCAGCCCCAGCATTTT.

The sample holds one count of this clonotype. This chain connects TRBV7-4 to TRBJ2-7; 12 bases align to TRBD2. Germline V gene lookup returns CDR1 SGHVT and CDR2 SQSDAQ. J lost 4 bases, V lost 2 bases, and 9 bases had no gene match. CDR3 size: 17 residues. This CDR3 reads CASSLTRLAGARYEQYF. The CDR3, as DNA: TGTGCCAGCAGCTTAACACGACTAGCGGGAGCCCGATACGAGCAGTACTTC.

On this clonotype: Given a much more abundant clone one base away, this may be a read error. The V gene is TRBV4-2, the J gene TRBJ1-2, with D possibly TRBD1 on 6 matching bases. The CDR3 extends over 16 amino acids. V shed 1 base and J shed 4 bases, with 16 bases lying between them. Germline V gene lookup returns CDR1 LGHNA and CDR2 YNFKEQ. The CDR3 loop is CASSQGGGEGGYGYTF. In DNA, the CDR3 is TGTGCCAGCAGCCAAGGGGGAGGGGAAGGGGGCTATGGCTACACCTTC.

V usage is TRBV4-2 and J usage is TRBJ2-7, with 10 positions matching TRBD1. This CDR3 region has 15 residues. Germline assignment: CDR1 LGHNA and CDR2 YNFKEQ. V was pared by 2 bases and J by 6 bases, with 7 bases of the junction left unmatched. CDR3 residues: CASSQTGDRGREQYF. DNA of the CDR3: TGTGCCAGCAGCCAAACGGGAGACAGGGGGCGCGAGCAGTACTTC.

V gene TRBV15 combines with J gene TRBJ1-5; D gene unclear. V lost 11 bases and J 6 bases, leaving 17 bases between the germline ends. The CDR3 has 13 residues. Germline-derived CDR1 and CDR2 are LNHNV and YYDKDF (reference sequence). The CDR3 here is CAAMEGAGQPQHF. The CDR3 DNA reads TGTGCCGCCATGGAGGGTGCCGGTCAGCCCCAGCATTTT.

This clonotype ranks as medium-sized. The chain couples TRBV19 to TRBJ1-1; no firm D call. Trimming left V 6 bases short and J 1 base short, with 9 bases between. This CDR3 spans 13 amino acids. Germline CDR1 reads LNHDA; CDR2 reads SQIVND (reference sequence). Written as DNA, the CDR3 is TGTGCCAGTAGCTCGAATCAGAACACTGAAGCTTTCTTT. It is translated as CASSSNQNTEAFF.

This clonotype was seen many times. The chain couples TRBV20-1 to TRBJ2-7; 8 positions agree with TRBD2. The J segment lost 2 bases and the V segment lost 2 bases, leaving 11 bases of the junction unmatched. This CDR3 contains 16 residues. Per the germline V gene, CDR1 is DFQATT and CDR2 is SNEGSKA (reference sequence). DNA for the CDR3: TGCAGTGCTAGAAGGATGGAACGGGAGGGAACCTACGAGCAGTACTTC. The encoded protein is CSARRMEREGTYEQYF.